This T cell receptor (beta chain) was sequenced during a study of T cell clonotyping in hematopoietic cell transplantation. CDR1 SGHDT and CDR2 YYEEEE come from the germline V gene. Trimming took off 0 bases at V and 0 bases at J, with 7 bases between the two ends. The CDR3 extends over 16 amino acids. Study-level findings and limits: Cells were unsorted, so CD4 and CD8 contributions were not separated.

Repertoires were generated with immunoSEQ multiplex PCR, while TCRdb's copy carries only in-frame clones and drops some. Among approximately 17,000 clones listed, 61% were seen once. Details on this clone: The antigen remains undetermined.

The chain uses TRBV5-6 and TRBJ1-6; D is unclear. The sample consisted of PBMCs, taken 30 days after allogeneic stem cell transplant. The sequence was collected from a male patient aged 50 to 60 who had an allogeneic stem cell transplant from an unrelated donor, so T cells may come from the graft donor. Some clones in this sample may be carry-over from other donors' samples. The CDR3 region is CASSLAGRSYNSPLHF. CDR3 nucleotide sequence: TGTGCCAGCAGCTTGGCCGGACGCTCCTATAATTCACCCCTCCACTTT.